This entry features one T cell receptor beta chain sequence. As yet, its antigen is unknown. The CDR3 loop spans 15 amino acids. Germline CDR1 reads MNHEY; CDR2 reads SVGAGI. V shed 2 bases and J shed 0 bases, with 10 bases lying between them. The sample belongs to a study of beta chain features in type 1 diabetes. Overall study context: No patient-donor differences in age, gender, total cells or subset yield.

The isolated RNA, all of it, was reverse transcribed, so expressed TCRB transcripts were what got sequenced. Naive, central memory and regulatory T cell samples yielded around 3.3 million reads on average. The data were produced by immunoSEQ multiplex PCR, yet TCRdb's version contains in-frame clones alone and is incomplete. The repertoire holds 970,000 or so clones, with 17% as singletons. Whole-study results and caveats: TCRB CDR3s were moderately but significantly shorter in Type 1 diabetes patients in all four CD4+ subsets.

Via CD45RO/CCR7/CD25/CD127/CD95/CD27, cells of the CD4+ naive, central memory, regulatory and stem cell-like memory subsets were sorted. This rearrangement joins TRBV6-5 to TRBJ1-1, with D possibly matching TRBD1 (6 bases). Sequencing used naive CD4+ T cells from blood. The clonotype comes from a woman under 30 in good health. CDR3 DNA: TGTGCCAGCAGTTACGGGGGGCAGATGAACACTGAAGCTTTCTTT. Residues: CASSYGGQMNTEAFF.